This TCR beta chain was sequenced for a study of PD-1 blockade in mismatch repair-deficient tumors. TCRdb keeps only in-frame clones here, not all; method: immunoSEQ multiplex PCR. Here the sample spans around 110,000 clones, 60% to 85% being singletons. V lost 4 bases to trimming and J lost 5 bases, with 18 bases between them. The CDR3 spans 15 residues. Germline CDR1 is LNHDA and CDR2 is SQIVND (reference sequence). The starting material was peripheral blood, obtained roughly 13 months after starting pembrolizumab. The gene calls are TRBV19 and TRBJ2-7; no clear D gene. This TCR was sampled from an adult with mismatch repair-deficient cancer. The CDR3 region has the DNA TGTGCCAGTAGTAAAAACCGGGTCCCCACGGACGAGCAGTACTTC. The encoded protein is CASSKNRVPTDEQYF.